The sequence of this T cell receptor (beta chain) was determined in a study of cytomegalovirus exposure and HLA in healthy donors. Study findings and constraints: As confirmed in vitro, a few CMV-associated chains were specific for CMV antigens. The authors assumed roughly uniform sequencing depth across donors for presence/absence analyses.

The germline CDR1 and CDR2 sequences are WSHSY and SAAADI. V was trimmed by 5 bases and J by 0 bases, leaving 9 bases between them. This CDR3 contains 14 residues. On this clone: Its target is unknown.

60 Vbeta and 13 Jbeta primers were used in PCR. Profiled with immunoSEQ multiplex PCR; TCRdb holds only in-frame clones, not every one. The repertoire holds 70,000 to 95,000 clones, roughly three quarters seen once, with around 15% in the top ten. The rearrangement uses TRBV10-2 and TRBJ2-3; D not certain. The TCR sequence derives from a woman in her thirties or forties in good health and CMV-seropositive. The sequencing input was PBMCs. The CDR3 reads CASSNSPSTDTQYF. The CDR3 region has the DNA TGCGCCAGCAGTAACAGTCCTAGCACAGATACGCAGTATTTT.